This TCR beta chain was documented in a study of blood T cell repertoires in COVID-19. In the study overall: Whether acute or convalescent, the COVID-19 samples came from the United States, Italy and Spain. Sample material is recorded as cDNA or gDNA derived from T cells, B-cell-depleted T cells, or PBMCs.

From germline, CDR1 is SGHTA and CDR2 FQGTGA. V gave up 5 bases and J gave up 0 bases, with 14 bases separating them. The CDR3 extends over 16 amino acids. Profiled with immunoSEQ multiplex PCR; TCRdb holds only in-frame clones, not every one. Among more than 200,000 clones listed, around four fifths were seen once. The specimen sequenced was peripheral blood. The TCR sequence derives from a middle-aged man with active or convalescent COVID-19. The chain is built from TRBV7-3 and TRBJ2-1; D call uncertain. The CDR3 DNA sequence: TGTGCCAGCAGCCCCACCCAGATCGTCTCCTACAATGAGCAGTTCTTC. It is translated as CASSPTQIVSYNEQFF.